This paragraph covers one T cell receptor beta chain sequence. Antigen: not known. These data come from a study of Ad26.COV2.S vaccination and SARS-CoV-2 variants. Study-level points and caveats: The study found similar non-spike TCR breadth in vaccine and placebo recipients. Spike-specific responses of CD8+ and CD4+ T cells were reported to display substantial breadth after vaccination. Overall T cell responses may have been underestimated by the analyses of TCR breadth and depth. Vaccine recipients had higher spike-specific TCR breadth than placebo recipients.

Profiling relied on immunoSEQ multiplex PCR, and the TCRdb table lists in-frame clones only, not all of them. The table records approximately 97,000 clones, 60% to 85% of them present only once. This CDR3 has 12 residues. CDR1 MNHEY and CDR2 SVGAGI come from the germline V gene. V lost 10 bases and J 4 bases, leaving 10 bases between the germline ends. The sequencing here drew on peripheral blood, taken after recovery from COVID-19. The clonotype comes from a human donor who had recovered from COVID-19. J is TRBJ2-2 and V is TRBV6-5; D call uncertain. The CDR3: CATHSGTGELFF. CDR3 nucleotide sequence: TGTGCCACCCATTCCGGCACCGGGGAGCTGTTTTTT.